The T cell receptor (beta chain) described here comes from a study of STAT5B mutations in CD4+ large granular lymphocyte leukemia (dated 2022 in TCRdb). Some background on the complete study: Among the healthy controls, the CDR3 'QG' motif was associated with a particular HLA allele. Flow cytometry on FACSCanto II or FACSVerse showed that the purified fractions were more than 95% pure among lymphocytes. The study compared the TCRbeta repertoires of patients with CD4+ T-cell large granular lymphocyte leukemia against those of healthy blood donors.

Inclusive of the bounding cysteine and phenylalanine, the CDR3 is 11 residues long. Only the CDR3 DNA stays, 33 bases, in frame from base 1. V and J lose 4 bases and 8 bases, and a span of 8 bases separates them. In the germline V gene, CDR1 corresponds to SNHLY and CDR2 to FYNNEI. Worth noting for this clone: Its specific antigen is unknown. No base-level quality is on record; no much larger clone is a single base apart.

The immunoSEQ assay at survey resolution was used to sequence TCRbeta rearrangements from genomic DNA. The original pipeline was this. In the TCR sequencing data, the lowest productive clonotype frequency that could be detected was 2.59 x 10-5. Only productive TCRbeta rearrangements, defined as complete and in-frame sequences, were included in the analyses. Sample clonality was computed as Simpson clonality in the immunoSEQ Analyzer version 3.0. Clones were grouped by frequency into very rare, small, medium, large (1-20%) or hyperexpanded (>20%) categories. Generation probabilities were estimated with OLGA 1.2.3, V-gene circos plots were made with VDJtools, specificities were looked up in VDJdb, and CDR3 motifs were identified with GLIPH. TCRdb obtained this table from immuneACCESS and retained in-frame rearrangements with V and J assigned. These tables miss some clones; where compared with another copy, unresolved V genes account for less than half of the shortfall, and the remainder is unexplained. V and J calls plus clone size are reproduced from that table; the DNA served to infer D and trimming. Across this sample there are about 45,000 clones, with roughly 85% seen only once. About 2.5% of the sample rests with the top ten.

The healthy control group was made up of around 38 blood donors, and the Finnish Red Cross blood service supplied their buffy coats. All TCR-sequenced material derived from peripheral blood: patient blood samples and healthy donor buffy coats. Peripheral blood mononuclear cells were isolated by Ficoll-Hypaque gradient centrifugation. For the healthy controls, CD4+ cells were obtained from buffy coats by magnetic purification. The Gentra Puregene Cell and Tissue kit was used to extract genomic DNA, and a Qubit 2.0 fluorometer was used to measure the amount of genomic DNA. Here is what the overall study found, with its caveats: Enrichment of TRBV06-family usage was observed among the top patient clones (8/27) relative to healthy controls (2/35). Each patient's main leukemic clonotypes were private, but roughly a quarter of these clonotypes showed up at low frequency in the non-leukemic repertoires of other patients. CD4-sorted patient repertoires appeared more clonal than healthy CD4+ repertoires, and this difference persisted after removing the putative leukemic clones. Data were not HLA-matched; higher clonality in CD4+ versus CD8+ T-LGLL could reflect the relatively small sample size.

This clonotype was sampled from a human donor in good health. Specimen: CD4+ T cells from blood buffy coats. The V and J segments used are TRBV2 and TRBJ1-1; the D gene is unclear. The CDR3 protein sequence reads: CASSASREAFF. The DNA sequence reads TGTGCCAGCAGTGCCTCAAGGGAAGCTTTCTTT.